Below, 30 T cell receptor beta chains from the same sample are listed, as sequenced in a study of cytomegalovirus exposure and HLA in healthy donors (TCRdb year 2017). Library preparation used the immunoSEQ multiplex PCR assay. For the multiplex PCR, a mixture combining 60 forward primers for TCR Vbeta segments and 13 reverse primers for TCR Jbeta segments was used. This immuneACCESS table, as held by TCRdb, lists in-frame sequences with V and J called but not all clones. Of the missing ones, under half trace to an unresolved V gene in checked studies; the others have no known cause. The sample table holds about 140,000 clones, of which roughly 82% were seen once. Approximately 3.2% of the sample comes from the top ten. Sequenced material: PBMCs. These receptors were obtained from a man aged 18 to 35 in good health and CMV-seropositive.

V usage is TRBV10-2 and J usage is TRBJ1-5; 7 bases line up with TRBD1. CDR3 length equals 13 residues. The V gene's germline CDR1 is WSHSY and CDR2 SAAADI. The V and J ends lost 7 bases and 1 base, in that order; junction bases with no gene match: 1. CDR3 nucleotides: TGCGCCAGCAAGGGACAGAGCAATCAGCCCCAGCATTTT. As protein: CASKGQSNQPQHF.

The CDR3 is CSVRQGGDTEAFF. The CDR3 DNA follows: TGCAGCGTACGACAGGGAGGAGACACTGAAGCTTTCTTT. The chain couples TRBV29-1 to TRBJ1-1; 7 bases map to TRBD1. The V and J ends lost 6 bases and 3 bases, in that order; junction bases with no gene match: 7. The CDR3 runs 13 residues. CDR1 SQVTM and CDR2 ANQGSEA come from the germline V gene.

The J gene is TRBJ1-5, the V gene TRBV2; D remains ambiguous. The CDR3 length is 13 residues. CDR1 SNHLY and CDR2 FYNNEI come from the germline V gene. V was shortened by 1 base and J by 6 bases, with 7 bases between the two germline ends. The CDR3 sequence is CASSEGGGQPQHF. The CDR3, as DNA: TGTGCCAGCAGTGAAGGGGGAGGTCAGCCCCAGCATTTT.

The chain is built from TRBV5-1 and TRBJ1-1; 7 bases fit TRBD1. The ends lost 2 bases at V and 1 base at J; junction bases unmatched: 5. Germline lookup yields CDR1 SGHRS and CDR2 YFSETQ. The CDR3 covers 15 residues. CDR3 sequence (DNA): TGCGCCAGCAGCTTTTCCGGGACAGAGAACACTGAAGCTTTCTTT. This gives the protein CASSFSGTENTEAFF. The full variable domain, its missing parts supplied by reference TRBV5-1 and TRBJ1-1, is KAGVTQTPRYLIKTRGQQVTLSCSPISGHRSVSWYQQTPGQGLQFLFEYFSETQRNKGNFPGRFSGRQFSNSRSEMNVSTLELGDSALYLCASSFSGTENTEAFFGQGTRLTVV.

The V call is TRBV11-2, the J call TRBJ2-3, with TRBD2 matching over 7 bases. The CDR3 spans 17 residues. Germline-derived CDR1 and CDR2 are SGHAT and FQNNGV. V shed 2 bases and J 4 bases; nucleotides not matched to a gene: 12. The CDR3 here is CASSLLSLGREADTQYF. In DNA, the CDR3 is TGTGCCAGCAGCTTATTAAGTCTGGGTCGGGAGGCAGATACGCAGTATTTT. The whole variable domain, filled in from reference TRBV11-2 and TRBJ2-3, reads EAGVAQSPRYKIIEKRQSVAFWCNPISGHATLYWYQQILGQGPKLLIQFQNNGVVDDSQLPKDRFSAERLKGVDSTLKIQPAKLEDSAVYLCASSLLSLGREADTQYFGPGTRLTVL.

The chain couples TRBV6-5 to TRBJ1-1, with D possibly matching TRBD1 (6 bases). Trimming took off 4 bases at V and 3 bases at J, with 9 bases between the two ends. The CDR3 runs to 13 residues. Germline lookup yields CDR1 MNHEY and CDR2 SVGAGI. CDR3 sequence reads: CASSSQGYTEAFF. In DNA, the CDR3 is TGTGCCAGCAGTTCACAGGGCTACACTGAAGCTTTCTTT.

This clone showed up just a few times. The rearrangement uses TRBV6-4 and TRBJ1-1, with D perhaps matching TRBD1 (6 bases). The germline V gene encodes CDR1 MRHNA and CDR2 SNTAGT. CDR3 size: 16 residues. V shed 1 base and J shed 1 base, with 13 bases lying between them. The CDR3 nucleotides read TGTGCCAGCAGTGACTTAGGCTTGGGACAGAACACTGAAGCTTTCTTT. This translates into CASSDLGLGQNTEAFF.

The rearrangement uses TRBV4-1 and TRBJ2-3; D call uncertain. V was pared by 2 bases and J by 2 bases, with 8 bases between. Germline V CDR1 and CDR2: MGHRA, YSYEKL. The CDR3 spans 14 residues. The chain's CDR3 is CASSQRVVTDTQYF. The CDR3 coding sequence is TGCGCCAGCAGCCAAAGAGTAGTCACAGATACGCAGTATTTT.

This chain joins TRBV6-5 and TRBJ1-2, with D perhaps TRBD1 (5 bases). The CDR3 spans 13 residues. Germline V gene data show CDR1 as MNHEY and CDR2 as SVGAGI. The V end was cut by 6 bases, the J end by 2 bases, with 10 bases between. The CDR3 DNA reads TGTGCCAGCAGCCCCGACAGAAACTATGGCTACACCTTC. This translates into CASSPDRNYGYTF.

This chain connects TRBV27 to TRBJ1-2; 9 bases fit TRBD1. Germline CDR1 is MNHEY and CDR2 is SMNVEV (reference sequence). This CDR3 is 14 amino acids long. The V and J ends lost 6 bases and 2 bases, in that order; junction bases with no gene match: 4. In DNA, the CDR3 is TGTGCCAGCAGCCTCACAGGGGGCAACTATGGCTACACCTTC. It yields the protein CASSLTGGNYGYTF.

This clone has only one observation. The J gene is TRBJ2-2, the V gene TRBV28; TRBD1 matches at 11 bases. The CDR3 is 16 amino acids. J was trimmed by 4 bases and V by 5 bases; bases with no gene match: 6. Germline V lookup: CDR1 MDHEN, CDR2 SYDVKM. CDR3 region: CASSAWTGGRTGELFF. CDR3 DNA sequence: TGTGCCAGCAGTGCTTGGACAGGGGGCCGCACCGGGGAGCTGTTTTTT.

This chain connects TRBV28 to TRBJ2-1; 11 positions agree with TRBD2. Germline CDR1 is MDHEN and CDR2 is SYDVKM. The CDR3 totals 15 residues. Germline trimming cut 8 bases from V and 3 bases from J; bases unmatched to any gene: 6. The CDR3 here is CASLTLAGGYNEQFF. The CDR3 DNA follows: TGTGCCAGCCTCACGCTAGCGGGAGGCTACAATGAGCAGTTCTTC.

The V gene is TRBV5-1, the J gene TRBJ1-1; 12 nucleotides agree with TRBD1. Germline V gene sequence: CDR1 SGHRS, CDR2 YFSETQ. Trimming at V came to 6 bases and at J to 0 bases, leaving 6 bases not matched to a gene. The CDR3 is made up of 16 amino acids. The CDR3 loop reads CASNPGQGAMNTEAFF. CDR3 DNA: TGCGCCAGCAACCCGGGACAGGGGGCGATGAACACTGAAGCTTTCTTT.

This CDR3 is CASSLQGGNEQYF. In DNA form, the CDR3 reads TGTGCCAGCTCACTACAGGGTGGGAACGAGCAGTACTTC. The rearrangement links TRBV18 to TRBJ2-7, with D possibly matching TRBD1 (6 bases). Germline CDR1 KGHSH, CDR2 LQKENI. With 4 bases removed from V and 5 bases from J, the gap between germline ends came to 12 bases. There are 13 residues in the CDR3.

The V and J genes are TRBV28 and TRBJ1-2; a weak D match, TRBD1 (6 bases). This CDR3 is 13 amino acids long. Germline loops: CDR1 MDHEN, CDR2 SYDVKM. Trimming left V 5 bases short and J 4 bases short, with 11 bases between. This CDR3 reads CASSPDRPYGYTF. The CDR3 DNA is TGTGCCAGCAGTCCCGACAGGCCCTATGGCTACACCTTC.

This chain links TRBV28 with TRBJ2-5; perhaps TRBD2 as D (6 bases). The CDR3 has 13 residues. Between the trimmed V and J ends, which lost 5 bases and 4 bases, there was a span of 11 bases. The germline V gene has CDR1 MDHEN and CDR2 SYDVKM. The CDR3 nucleotides are TGTGCCAGCAGTCCGATGGGGGGAGAGACCCAGTACTTC. Translation gives CASSPMGGETQYF.

This chain joins TRBV28 and TRBJ2-2; no clear D. Germline CDR1 and CDR2: MDHEN and SYDVKM. The CDR3 extends over 15 amino acids. Trimming took 3 bases from V and 4 from J, leaving 12 bases between them. CDR3 coding DNA: TGTGCCAGCAGTTTCGTCCAGGTGGCCACCGGGGAGCTGTTTTTT. As protein: CASSFVQVATGELFF.

This chain connects TRBV7-9 to TRBJ2-3; D perhaps matches TRBD2 (5 bases). This CDR3 is 14 amino acids long. Trimming removed 3 bases from V and 3 bases from J, with 10 bases in between. Germline-derived CDR1 and CDR2 are SEHNR and FQNEAQ (reference sequence). CDR3 region: CASSFGVQTDTQYF. The CDR3 region has the DNA TGTGCCAGCAGCTTCGGGGTGCAGACAGATACGCAGTATTTT.

The chain carries TRBV5-1 and TRBJ1-2; D unclear. The V gene's germline CDR1 is SGHRS and CDR2 YFSETQ. The CDR3 runs 13 residues. The V and J ends lost 2 bases and 8 bases respectively, with 13 bases between them. CDR3 nucleotide sequence: TGCGCCAGCAGCTTACTAGGGATAGGGGGCTACACCTTC. It translates to CASSLLGIGGYTF.

This chain connects TRBV27 to TRBJ2-1; 10 bases are shared with TRBD2. The CDR3 has 17 residues. The V gene end was trimmed by 6 bases and the J gene end by 5 bases; junction bases not matched to a gene: 13. Germline CDR1 MNHEY, CDR2 SMNVEV (reference sequence). CDR3 bases: TGTGCCAGCAGCTCCCCCAGACTAGCGGGTGGGAACAATGAGCAGTTCTTC. This codes for CASSSPRLAGGNNEQFF.

The CDR3 DNA sequence: TGCGCCAGCAGCCAAGATAAGAACAGGGGGCAGATTGGTACGCAGTATTTT. Translation gives CASSQDKNRGQIGTQYF. The chain carries TRBV4-1 and TRBJ2-3; 9 nucleotides line up with TRBD1. CDR1 is MGHRA and CDR2 is YSYEKL in the germline V gene. The V segment lost 0 bases and the J segment 8 bases; nucleotides outside the gene matches: 12. The CDR3 contains 17 residues.

The V call is TRBV6-6, the J call TRBJ2-1, with TRBD2 matching 10 bases. Germline assignment: CDR1 MNHNY and CDR2 SVGAGI (reference sequence). V lost 3 bases to trimming and J lost 7 bases; unmatched junction nucleotides: 9. The CDR3 sequence is 16 residues long. The CDR3 bases are TGTGCCAGCAGTTATGGGCTAGCGGGAGTTGAAAATGAGCAGTTCTTC. It is translated as CASSYGLAGVENEQFF.

The chain has TRBV6-4 and TRBJ2-1, with 14 nucleotides matching TRBD2. Germline assignment: CDR1 MRHNA and CDR2 SNTAGT. Losses at the gene ends were 6 bases for V and 9 bases for J; bases not matched to a gene: 4. The CDR3 contains 14 residues. This CDR3 is CASSPGLAGAEQFF. For the CDR3, the DNA is TGTGCCAGCAGCCCGGGACTAGCGGGAGCTGAGCAGTTCTTC.

The J gene is TRBJ2-7, the V gene TRBV19; D may be TRBD2 (5 bases). V was trimmed by 6 bases and J by 1 base, leaving 16 bases between them. This CDR3 is 15 amino acids long. Germline values: CDR1 LNHDA, CDR2 SQIVND (reference sequence). The CDR3, as DNA: TGTGCCAGTAGCCGACCCGGGGTCCCGTCCTACGAGCAGTACTTC. Translation gives CASSRPGVPSYEQYF.

V is TRBV4-1 and J is TRBJ1-5, with D perhaps matching TRBD1 (6 bases). The CDR3 totals 16 residues. Per germline, CDR1 MGHRA and CDR2 YSYEKL. V was cut by 1 base and J by 6 bases, with 16 bases left in between. Here the CDR3 DNA reads TGCGCCAGCAGCCAAGCAGAGGGGGGGTTTGGTCAGCCCCAGCATTTT. This sequence encodes CASSQAEGGFGQPQHF.

This clone has only a few counts. V is TRBV7-8 and J is TRBJ1-5; 9 nucleotides line up with TRBD1. The CDR3 has 16 amino acids. Unmatched junction bases numbered 7, after V lost 5 bases and J lost 2 bases. Germline values: CDR1 SGHVS, CDR2 FQNEAQ. The CDR3 bases are TGTGCCAGCAGCAGTTACAGGGGGCGCGGCAATCAGCCCCAGCATTTT. It codes for CASSSYRGRGNQPQHF.

The V gene is TRBV18, the J gene TRBJ2-3; 9 bases map to TRBD2. Looked up from germline, CDR1 is KGHSH and CDR2 is LQKENI. The CDR3 is 14 residues long. The V segment lost 3 bases and the J segment 5 bases; nucleotides outside the gene matches: 3. The CDR3 DNA reads TGTGCCAGCTCACCGCAGCGGGAGGTAGATACGCAGTATTTT. This translates into CASSPQREVDTQYF.

J is TRBJ2-3 and V is TRBV5-1; D remains ambiguous. Germline loops: CDR1 SGHRS, CDR2 YFSETQ. The CDR3 is made up of 15 amino acids. The V end was cut by 3 bases, the J end by 0 bases, with 11 bases between. The DNA of the CDR3 is TGCGCCAGCAGCTCAACAGTCCCTAGCACAGATACGCAGTATTTT. This gives the protein CASSSTVPSTDTQYF. Using reference TRBV5-1 and TRBJ2-3 for the parts outside the CDR3, the full variable domain is KAGVTQTPRYLIKTRGQQVTLSCSPISGHRSVSWYQQTPGQGLQFLFEYFSETQRNKGNFPGRFSGRQFSNSRSEMNVSTLELGDSALYLCASSSTVPSTDTQYFGPGTRLTVL.

The chain couples TRBV30 to TRBJ2-1; TRBD2 agrees at 9 bases. The CDR3 covers 15 residues. The germline gives CDR1 GTSNPN, CDR2 SVGIG (reference sequence). Trimming removed 2 bases from V and 9 bases from J; junction bases left unmatched: 11. The CDR3 here is CAWSRGGLAGTEQFF. Written as DNA, the CDR3 is TGTGCCTGGAGTAGGGGTGGTCTAGCGGGAACTGAGCAGTTCTTC.

This chain joins TRBV27 and TRBJ1-1, with D uncertain. CDR1 is MNHEY and CDR2 is SMNVEV in the germline V gene (reference sequence). The CDR3 covers 13 residues. V gave up 2 bases and J gave up 0 bases, with 4 bases separating them. The CDR3 is CASSLTMNTEAFF. CDR3 DNA sequence: TGTGCCAGCAGTTTAACTATGAACACTGAAGCTTTCTTT.